The rows below give T cell receptor beta chains drawn from one sample of a study of liver allograft versus peripheral blood T cells. MiXCR, run by TCRdb on the reads, gives a single entry per CDR3 protein. The repertoire holds approximately 16,000 distinct CDR3 sequences, with 20% to 25% as singletons. The receptors here all came from a human patient who had a liver transplant. Part of the T cells may come from the graft donor. The CDR3 runs from the conserved cysteine through the conserved F or W. Clone size appears in some rows only: once, few, many, or a class for an expanded clone.

CSASSRFGNQPQHF,14,.,TRBJ1-5,TRBV20-1
CASSGGQGLNEKLFF,15,.,TRBJ1-4,TRBV9
CASSRDRVGNQPQHF,15,.,TRBJ1-5,TRBV19
CASTTGGASREKLFF,15,.,TRBJ1-4,TRBV19
CASSLELLTYEQYF,14,many,TRBJ2-7,TRBV7-2
CASSTGTGDQAFF,13,medium-sized,TRBJ1-1,TRBV19
CSVDGNNYGYTF,12,few,TRBJ1-2,TRBV29-1
CASSFQASYEQYF,13,few,TRBJ2-7,TRBV12-3/TRBV12-4
CASSEQGANQPQHF,14,few,TRBJ1-5,TRBV6-1
CASSFPTPNTEAFF,14,.,TRBJ1-1,TRBV5-6
CASSIRRGEKLFF,13,.,TRBJ1-4,TRBV27
CASSTSQVPAYGYTF,15,few,TRBJ1-2,TRBV19
CASRWTGSFSAGEQYF,16,few,TRBJ2-7,TRBV27
CASSPALAGGHEQYF,15,many,TRBJ2-7,TRBV18
CASTARWGSTLNYGYTF,17,many,TRBJ1-2,TRBV5-4
CASSETANQPQHF,13,few,TRBJ1-5,TRBV19
CASSVTDFQETQYF,14,few,TRBJ2-5,TRBV19
CASSPSFSAKGTDTQYF,17,medium-sized,TRBJ2-3,TRBV18
CASSDNREDYEQYF,14,.,TRBJ2-7,TRBV7-2
CASSVDGWSSYNEQFF,16,many,TRBJ2-1,TRBV9
CATSARRPYNEQFF,14,many,TRBJ2-1,TRBV15
CATSRAGQGTYQPQHF,16,few,TRBJ1-5,TRBV15
CASSRQNSPLHF,12,.,TRBJ1-6,TRBV7-9
CASSLERVSPLHF,13,.,TRBJ1-6,TRBV11-2
CASSGSYNSPLHF,13,many,TRBJ1-6,TRBV6-5
CASSPPPGRAIYEQFF,16,medium-sized,.,TRBV13
CSARDLVEGAGTGELFF,17,few,TRBJ2-2,TRBV20-1
CVSNPTKRNRGRNEQFF,17,.,TRBJ2-1,TRBV19
CASTLGINHEQYF,13,few,TRBJ2-7,TRBV12-3/TRBV12-4
CATSRGGAGEETQYF,15,few,TRBJ2-5,TRBV15
CASSIIGSSGIRDNEQFF,18,few,TRBJ2-1,TRBV19
CASSYDRGRTEAFF,14,many,TRBJ1-1,TRBV6-5
CSASKGLADNEQFF,14,.,.,TRBV20-1
CASSLSPDPDHEQYF,15,many,TRBJ2-7,TRBV27
CAWSNLVHTGELFF,14,.,TRBJ2-2,TRBV30
CASSPSGTGDYEQYF,15,.,TRBJ2-7,TRBV6-1
CASWPYGTVYGYTF,14,.,TRBJ1-2,TRBV6-2/TRBV6-3
CAWNPGTGGQPQHF,14,.,TRBJ1-5,TRBV30
CATSDPQTSGFYNEQFF,17,few,TRBJ2-1,TRBV24-1
CATSRDGQGLNQPQHF,16,few,TRBJ1-5,TRBV15
CATSRDLFTNTEAFF,15,.,TRBJ1-1,TRBV15
CASSYGLWTGDGYTF,15,medium-sized,TRBJ1-2,TRBV6-5
CASSPQTGRLYNEQFF,16,few,TRBJ2-1,TRBV14
CASSVFEGQETQYF,14,few,TRBJ2-5,TRBV9
CASGLGGGQETQYF,14,few,TRBJ2-5,TRBV9
CASSPPRGGRGGNTIYF,17,.,TRBJ1-3,TRBV11-2
CSVDPVGRDLGYTF,14,medium-sized,TRBJ1-2,TRBV29-1
CAISESSGRFGYGYTF,16,many,TRBJ1-2,TRBV10-3
CASSYQGGINYGYTF,15,few,TRBJ1-2,TRBV6-5
CASSGVGAFF,10,.,TRBJ1-1,TRBV12-3/TRBV12-4
CASSLGGTGGFLEQFF,16,many,TRBJ2-1,TRBV7-2
CSASQGNTEAFF,12,.,TRBJ1-1,TRBV20-1
CASSLGTGFSGNTIYF,16,.,TRBJ1-3,TRBV5-6
CASIYASGQVNTGELFF,17,many,TRBJ2-2,TRBV7-2
CASSTAGTGAVREQYF,16,.,TRBJ2-7,TRBV12-3/TRBV12-4